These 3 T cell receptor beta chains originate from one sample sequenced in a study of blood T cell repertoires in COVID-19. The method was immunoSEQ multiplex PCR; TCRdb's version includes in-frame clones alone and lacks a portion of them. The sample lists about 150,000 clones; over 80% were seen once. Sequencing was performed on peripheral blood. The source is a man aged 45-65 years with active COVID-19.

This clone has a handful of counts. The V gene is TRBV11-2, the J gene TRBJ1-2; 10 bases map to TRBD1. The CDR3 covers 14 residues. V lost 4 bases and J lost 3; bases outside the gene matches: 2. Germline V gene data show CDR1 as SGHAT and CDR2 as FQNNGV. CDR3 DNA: TGTGCCAGCAGCTCGGGGACAGGGGACTATGGCTACACCTTC. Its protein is CASSSGTGDYGYTF.

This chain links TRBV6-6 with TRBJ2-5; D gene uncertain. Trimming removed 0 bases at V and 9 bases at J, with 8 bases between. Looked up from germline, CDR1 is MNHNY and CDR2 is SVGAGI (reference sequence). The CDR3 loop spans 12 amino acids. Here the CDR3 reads CASSYSDRAQYF. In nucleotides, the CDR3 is TGTGCCAGCAGTTACTCTGATAGAGCCCAGTACTTC.

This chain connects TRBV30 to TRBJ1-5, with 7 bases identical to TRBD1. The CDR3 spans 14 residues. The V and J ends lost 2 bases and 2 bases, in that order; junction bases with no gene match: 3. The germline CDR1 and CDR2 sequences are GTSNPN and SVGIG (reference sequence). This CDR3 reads CAWSSDRGNQPQHF. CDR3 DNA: TGTGCCTGGAGTTCAGACAGGGGCAATCAGCCCCAGCATTTT.